The 15 T cell receptor beta chains below come from one sample, sequenced in a study of shared clonotypes between healthy human individuals. Clones were sequenced by immunoSEQ multiplex PCR, and TCRdb holds only the in-frame ones, with some missing. Of about 560,000 clones listed, roughly 79% are singletons. Sequencing was performed on PBMCs. Receptor source: a middle-aged woman in good health. Some clones in this sample may be carry-over from other donors' samples.

In the case of this clone: At the DNA level, this CDR3 is encoded by other sequences in the same sample as well. This chain uses TRBV11-3 with TRBJ2-2, with D perhaps assigned TRBD1 or TRBD2 (5 bases each). Germline V CDR1 and CDR2: SGHNT, YENEEA. The CDR3 has 15 amino acids. The germline V and J ends were trimmed by 1 base and 0 bases, with 6 bases remaining between them. The DNA for the CDR3 is TGTGCCAGCAGCTTAGGGGGACCGAACACCGGGGAGCTGTTTTTT. Translation: CASSLGGPNTGELFF.

CDR3 amino acids: CASLGSSYSNYGYTF. For the CDR3, the DNA is TGTGCCAGCCTGGGCAGTTCCTACTCGAACTATGGCTACACCTTC. The chain is built from TRBV6-6 and TRBJ1-2, with unresolved D. The V end was cut by 8 bases, the J end by 2 bases, with 18 bases between. The germline V gene encodes CDR1 MNHNY and CDR2 SVGAGI (reference sequence). CDR3 size: 15 residues.

This chain links TRBV6-4 with TRBJ2-2, with 7 bases fitting TRBD1. Germline V gives CDR1 MRHNA, CDR2 SNTAGT. J was trimmed by 8 bases and V by 6 bases; bases with no gene match: 6. The CDR3 is made up of 13 amino acids. The CDR3 loop is CASSRDRAGELFF. The CDR3 bases are TGTGCCAGCAGCCGTGACAGGGCTGGGGAGCTGTTTTTT.

Here the CDR3 reads CATSRAGRPGETQYF. The CDR3 region has the DNA TGTGCCACCAGCAGAGCTGGGAGGCCGGGGGAGACCCAGTACTTC. The chain couples TRBV15 to TRBJ2-5; a weak D match, TRBD2 (6 bases). CDR1 is LNHNV and CDR2 is YYDKDF in the germline V gene (reference sequence). There are 15 residues in the CDR3. V was cut by 1 base and J by 5 bases, with 14 bases left in between.

This chain links TRBV9 with TRBJ2-7; 9 bases agree with TRBD2. The CDR3 is 15 amino acids. J gave up 6 bases and V 3 bases, and 10 bases lay outside the gene matches. Germline V gene data show CDR1 as SGDLS and CDR2 as YYNGEE. CDR3 DNA: TGTGCCAGCAGCGAGGGCGGGAGGGGTTTAGGCGAGCAGTACTTC. This encodes CASSEGGRGLGEQYF.

V and J are TRBV2 and TRBJ1-2; the match to TRBD1 covers 9 bases. The CDR3 has 13 amino acids. J lost 7 bases, V lost 5 bases, and 5 bases had no gene match. The germline gives CDR1 SNHLY, CDR2 FYNNEI. The CDR3 bases are TGTGCCAGCAGTTCACAGGGGGCAAGTGGCTACACCTTC. It is translated as CASSSQGASGYTF.

The J gene is TRBJ2-2, the V gene TRBV27; D not certain. V lost 0 bases and J lost 3, with 5 bases in between. This CDR3 comprises 14 residues. Germline CDR1 MNHEY, CDR2 SMNVEV (reference sequence). CDR3 loop: CASSLSWDTGELFF. DNA of the CDR3: TGTGCCAGCAGTTTATCGTGGGACACCGGGGAGCTGTTTTTT.

The chain recombines TRBV7-2 with TRBJ2-5; a weak D match, TRBD2 (7 bases). V lost 5 bases to trimming and J lost 1 base, with 11 bases between them. Germline V CDR1 and CDR2: SGHTA, FQGNSA. The CDR3 has 14 residues. The CDR3 sequence is CASSGGGAQETQYF. CDR3 in DNA: TGTGCCAGCAGCGGAGGGGGGGCCCAAGAGACCCAGTACTTC.

The CDR3 spells CASSDRGEGLNEQFF. DNA of the CDR3: TGTGCCAGCAGTGATAGGGGGGAGGGCCTGAATGAGCAGTTCTTC. The gene calls are TRBV6-4 and TRBJ2-1, with D possibly matching TRBD2 (7 bases). With 3 bases removed from V and 7 bases from J, the gap between germline ends came to 16 bases. Germline V gene lookup returns CDR1 MRHNA and CDR2 SNTAGT. The CDR3 is made up of 15 amino acids.

This rearrangement joins TRBV12-2 to TRBJ1-2. TRBV12-2 is marked as a pseudogene. The CDR3 loop spans 13 amino acids. CDR3 sequence: CASRLWGNSGYTF. CDR3 in DNA: TGTGCAAGTCGCTTATGGGGAAACAGTGGCTACACCTTC.

Regarding this clone: A junction end diverges from the germline sequence, so it may reflect a read error. Other nucleotide sequences in the sample specify the same CDR3. Here the CDR3 DNA reads TGCGCCGGCAGTGAATTGGACTTCTCTGGGGCCAACGTCCTGACTTTC. Translation gives CAGSELDFSGANVLTF. The chain combines TRBV6-1 with TRBJ2-6; weak D call: TRBD2 (5 bases). Germline-derived CDR1 and CDR2 are MNHNS and SASEGT. The CDR3 spans 16 residues.

The chain combines TRBV27 with TRBJ2-7; 7 nucleotides line up with TRBD2. The CDR3 has 18 amino acids. The germline gives CDR1 MNHEY, CDR2 SMNVEV (reference sequence). V trimming: 1 base; J trimming: 1 base; junction bases outside the gene matches: 13. The CDR3: CASSLYPPRDYDSYEQYF. In nucleotides, the CDR3 is TGTGCCAGCAGTTTATACCCCCCCCGGGACTACGATTCCTACGAGCAGTACTTC.

This sequence joins TRBV6-1 and TRBJ2-7; 9 bases match TRBD1. The CDR3 extends over 14 amino acids. Germline values: CDR1 MNHNS, CDR2 SASEGT. With V trimmed by 4 bases and J by 6 bases, 7 bases remained unmatched. The CDR3 here is CASSVDRGIGEQYF. As DNA, the CDR3 is TGTGCCAGCAGTGTAGACAGGGGGATCGGCGAGCAGTACTTC.

The chain carries TRBV27 and TRBJ2-2; TRBD2 matches at 10 bases. The CDR3 is 15 amino acids. V dropped 3 bases and J dropped 6; count of bases not matched to a gene: 4. Germline V lookup: CDR1 MNHEY, CDR2 SMNVEV (reference sequence). CDR3 in amino acids: CASSFTSGIAGELFF. The CDR3 DNA reads TGTGCCAGCAGTTTTACTAGCGGGATTGCCGGGGAGCTGTTTTTT.

This chain uses TRBV6-4 with TRBJ2-1; 10 bases align to TRBD1. After removal of 3 bases from V and 4 bases from J, the junction contained 9 bases not matched to a gene. This CDR3 has 17 amino acids. Germline assignment: CDR1 MRHNA and CDR2 SNTAGT. In DNA form, the CDR3 reads TGTGCCAGCAGTGAAACGGGGACAGGGGTGCGGTACAATGAGCAGTTCTTC. This sequence encodes CASSETGTGVRYNEQFF.